This T cell receptor (beta chain) was captured in a study of radiation and T cells in renal cell carcinoma. Study background: Nephrectomy followed 15 Gy stereotactic body radiation by 4 weeks.

Data came from immunoSEQ multiplex PCR; TCRdb stores just in-frame clones and leaves some out. There are under 65,000 clones in the sample; around 78% occur only once, and roughly 7.2% lies in the top ten. Described time point: baseline pretreatment blood. Described treatment: 15 Gy SBRT to primary tumor, nephrectomy 4 weeks later. This CDR3 has 16 amino acids. In germline, CDR1 is MGHRA, CDR2 YSYEKL. Trimming pared 5 bases from V and 6 bases from J, leaving 21 bases between. The receptor was isolated from a man aged 55 to 69 with renal cell carcinoma. The genes are TRBV4-1 and TRBJ2-3; D is perhaps TRBD2 (6 bases). Source: blood, taken from a patient whose treatment included radiotherapy and nephrectomy. CDR3 protein: CASSTSLASGWDTQYF. The CDR3 DNA is TGCGCCAGCAGCACAAGCCTAGCGTCTGGGTGGGATACGCAGTATTTT.